The 2 T cell receptor beta chains below were found in one sample sequenced in a study of regulatory and conventional T cells in RAG deficiency (dated by TCRdb to 2015 to 2018). Before genomic DNA extraction, regulatory T cells were purified from blood as CD4+CD25-high CD127-low cells. Receptor libraries were prepared by the immunoSEQ multiplex PCR assay. Sourced from immuneACCESS, this table was stored by TCRdb with only in-frame sequences that have V and J called. A share of the clones is absent; for the studies checked, an unresolved V gene accounts for under half, and the remainder has no known explanation. The sample has 9,500 to 15,000 clones on record, approximately 93% of them singletons. The top ten hold approximately 1.5% of the sample. A further study also used this sample, focusing on regulatory T cells. The second study, in turn, reports: The multiplex PCR used 52 forward TRBV primers and 13 reverse TRBJ primers, with assay-based and computational corrections for amplification bias.

The sample was CD127- CD25+ CD4+ Tregs sorted from blood. These receptors all come from a human donor in good health.

The chain joins TRBV7-2 to TRBJ1-3; the match to TRBD1 covers 9 bases. The V segment lost 5 bases and the J segment 5 bases; nucleotides outside the gene matches: 7. The germline CDR1 and CDR2 sequences are SGHTA and FQGNSA. The CDR3 contains 15 residues. CDR3 in DNA: TGTGCCAGCAGCCGGATGGACAGGGGAAGAAACACCATATATTTT. Translation gives CASSRMDRGRNTIYF.

The table lists this clone with a count of one. The chain employs TRBV27 and TRBJ2-7, with TRBD2 matching 7 bases. The V segment lost 5 bases and the J segment 7 bases; nucleotides outside the gene matches: 17. Germline V gene lookup returns CDR1 MNHEY and CDR2 SMNVEV (reference sequence). The CDR3 covers 16 residues. This chain's CDR3 is CASSPYPPTSRGEQYF. The CDR3 nucleotides read TGTGCCAGCAGTCCTTATCCCCCGACTAGCCGGGGAGAGCAGTACTTC.